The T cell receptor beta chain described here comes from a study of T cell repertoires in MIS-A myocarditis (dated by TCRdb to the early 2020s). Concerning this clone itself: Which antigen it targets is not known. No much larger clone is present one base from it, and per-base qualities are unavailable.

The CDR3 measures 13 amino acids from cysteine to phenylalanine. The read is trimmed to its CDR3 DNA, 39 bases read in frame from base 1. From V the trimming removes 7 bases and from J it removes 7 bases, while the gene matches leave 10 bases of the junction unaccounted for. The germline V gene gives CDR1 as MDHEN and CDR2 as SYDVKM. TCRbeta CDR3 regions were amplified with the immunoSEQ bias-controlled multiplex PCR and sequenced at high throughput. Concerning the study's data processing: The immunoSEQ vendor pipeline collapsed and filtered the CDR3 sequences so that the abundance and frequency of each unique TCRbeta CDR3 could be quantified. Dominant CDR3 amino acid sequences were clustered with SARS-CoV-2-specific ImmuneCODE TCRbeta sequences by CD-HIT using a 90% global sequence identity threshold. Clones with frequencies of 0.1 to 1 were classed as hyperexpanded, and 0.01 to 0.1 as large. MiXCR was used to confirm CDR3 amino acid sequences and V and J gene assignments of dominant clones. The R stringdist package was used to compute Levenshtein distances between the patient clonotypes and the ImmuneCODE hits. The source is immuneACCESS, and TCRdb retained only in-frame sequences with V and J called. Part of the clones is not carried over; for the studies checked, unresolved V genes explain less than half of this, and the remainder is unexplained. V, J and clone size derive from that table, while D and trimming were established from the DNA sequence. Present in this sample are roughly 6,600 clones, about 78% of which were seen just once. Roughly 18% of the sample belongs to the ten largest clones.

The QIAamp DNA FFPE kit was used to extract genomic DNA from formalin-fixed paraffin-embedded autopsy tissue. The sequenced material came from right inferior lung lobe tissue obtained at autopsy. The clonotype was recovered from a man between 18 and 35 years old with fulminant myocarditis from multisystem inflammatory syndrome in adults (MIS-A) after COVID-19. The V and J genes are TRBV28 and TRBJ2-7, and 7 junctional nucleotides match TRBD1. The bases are TGTGCCAGCAAAGGACAGGCGCCCAAGGAGCAGTACTTC. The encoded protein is CASKGQAPKEQYF.